The sequence of this T cell receptor beta chain was determined in a study of Graves' ophthalmopathy and Graves' hyperthyroidism. Trimming stripped 6 bases from V and 5 bases from J, with 16 bases between. The CDR3 runs 14 residues. The germline V gene encodes CDR1 MNHEY and CDR2 SMNVEV (reference sequence). Beta-chain TCR CDR3 regions were amplified from RNA transcripts. A first-round RT-PCR used HTBI primers, followed by a second-round multiplex PCR. Each CDR3 protein is one row after TCRdb ran MiXCR on the multiplex PCR reads. This sample carries 680,000 or so distinct CDR3 sequences, around a fifth of them seen once, and the ten largest clones take around 7%. This clonotype was detected a few times. Its cognate antigen is unknown. Study-wide results and caveats: As the model predicted ophthalmopathy progression, it achieved a sensitivity of nearly 71% and a specificity of 72.22%.

The sequence was obtained from a woman aged 18-35 years with stable Graves' hyperthyroidism. Some clones in this sample may be carry-over from other donors' samples. The sequenced material came from peripheral blood. This chain connects TRBV27 to TRBJ1-1, with D tentatively TRBD1 (5 bases). CDR3 sequence reads: CASRISRGGTEAFF. Here the CDR3 DNA reads TGTGCCAGCAGGATCAGTAGGGGTGGAACTGAAGCTTTCTTT.